Below, 14 T cell receptor beta chains from the same sample are listed, as sequenced in a study of cytomegalovirus exposure and HLA in healthy donors. PCR used 60 Vbeta primers and 13 Jbeta primers. This table comes from immunoSEQ multiplex PCR, and its TCRdb copy is limited to in-frame clones, with some not included. The data hold just over 150,000 clones, with approximately 85% observed a single time. Sequenced material: PBMCs. The receptors come from a man aged 18 to 29 in good health and CMV-seropositive.

The rearrangement links TRBV11-1 to TRBJ2-5; 10 bases match TRBD2. CDR1 and CDR2 (germline): SGHAT, FQDESV (reference sequence). Trimming took 3 bases from V and 1 from J; bases not matched to a gene: 5. The CDR3 is 16 amino acids. The CDR3 spells CASSFTGLAVQETQYF. CDR3 bases: TGTGCCAGCAGCTTTACCGGACTAGCGGTCCAAGAGACCCAGTACTTC.

The CDR3 region is CASSSRGQANEKLFF. The CDR3 DNA is TGTGCCAGCAGCTCGAGGGGGCAGGCTAATGAAAAACTGTTTTTT. V usage is TRBV7-9 and J usage is TRBJ1-4; TRBD1 aligns across 7 bases. Per the germline V gene, CDR1 is SEHNR and CDR2 is FQNEAQ (reference sequence). This CDR3 has 15 residues. The V segment lost 4 bases and the J segment 3 bases; nucleotides outside the gene matches: 5.

The rearrangement joins TRBV21-1 to TRBJ1-6. TRBV21-1 is tagged as a pseudogene. The CDR3 loop spans 17 amino acids. CDR3 coding DNA: TGTGCCAGCAGCAAGTGGAGTGGAGGGCACAATAATTCACCCCTCCACTTT. Protein product: CASSKWSGGHNNSPLHF.

The gene calls are TRBV7-9 and TRBJ2-7; 11 bases fit TRBD2. The V gene end was trimmed by 5 bases and the J gene end by 3 bases; junction bases not matched to a gene: 6. Germline assignment: CDR1 SEHNR and CDR2 FQNEAQ (reference sequence). The CDR3 extends over 15 amino acids. CDR3 coding DNA: TGTGCCAGCAGCCTCCTGACTAGCGGGATCTACGAGCAGTACTTC. This encodes CASSLLTSGIYEQYF. Full variable domain (remainder filled in from reference TRBV7-9 and TRBJ2-7): DTGVSQNPRHKITKRGQNVTFRCDPISEHNRLYWYRQTLGQGPEFLTYFQNEAQLEKSRLLSDRFSAERPKGSFSTLEIQRTEQGDSAMYLCASSLLTSGIYEQYFGPGTRLTVT.

V is TRBV28 and J is TRBJ1-1, with D unclear. Germline CDR1 MDHEN, CDR2 SYDVKM. V was cut by 8 bases and J by 8 bases, with 18 bases left in between. CDR3 length equals 13 residues. Written as DNA, the CDR3 is TGTGCCAGCCGCAATGCAGGTTACCTAGAAGCTTTCTTT. Protein sequence: CASRNAGYLEAFF.

The V and J genes are TRBV29-1 and TRBJ1-2; the D is unclear. The CDR3 consists of 12 residues. CDR1 is SQVTM, CDR2 ANQGSEA, per germline. The V end lost 4 bases, the J end lost 7 bases, and 13 bases lay between the germline ends. CDR3 coding DNA: TGCAGCGTTGTGGCCAGTCGGAGTGGCTACACCTTC. This encodes CSVVASRSGYTF. The entire variable domain, with the rest obtained from reference TRBV29-1 and TRBJ1-2, is as follows: SAVISQKPSRDICQRGTSLTIQCQVDSQVTMMFWYRQQPGQSLTLIATANQGSEATYESGFVIDKFPISRPNLTFSTLTVSNMSPEDSSIYLCSVVASRSGYTFGSGTRLTVV.

This sequence joins TRBV7-6 and TRBJ2-7; 9 bases align to TRBD1. Germline V gene lookup returns CDR1 SGHVS and CDR2 FNYEAQ. Trimming at V came to 1 base and at J to 7 bases, leaving 8 bases not matched to a gene. This CDR3 contains 15 residues. CDR3 DNA sequence: TGTGCCAGCAGCTTAGAGGGACAGGGTCTAGGAGAGCAGTACTTC. Amino acid sequence: CASSLEGQGLGEQYF.

Concerning this clone: Other DNA sequences from this sample encode an identical CDR3 as well. This chain connects TRBV11-3 to TRBJ2-3; 7 bases match TRBD2. In germline, CDR1 is SGHNT, CDR2 YENEEA. The CDR3 is made up of 15 amino acids. Trimming cost V 3 bases and J 0 bases; bases outside gene matches: 3. CDR3 in amino acids: CASSFSGASTDTQYF. The CDR3 bases are TGTGCCAGCAGCTTCAGCGGGGCTAGCACAGATACGCAGTATTTT.

CDR3 loop: CASSLPGSYEQYF. In DNA, the CDR3 is TGTGCCAGCAGCTTACCGGGCTCCTACGAGCAGTACTTC. This sequence joins TRBV7-6 and TRBJ2-7, with D hard to call. Germline V gene lookup returns CDR1 SGHVS and CDR2 FNYEAQ. V lost 2 bases and J 0 bases, leaving 5 bases between the germline ends. This CDR3 region has 13 residues.

V usage is TRBV7-2 and J usage is TRBJ2-1; possibly TRBD1 for D (5 bases). This CDR3 has 17 amino acids. V was pared by 1 base and J by 0 bases, with 13 bases between. The germline V gene has CDR1 SGHTA and CDR2 FQGNSA. This CDR3 reads CASSLGAQGLSYNEQFF. The CDR3 coding sequence is TGTGCCAGCAGCTTAGGGGCGCAGGGCCTCTCCTACAATGAGCAGTTCTTC.

The chain uses TRBV14 and TRBJ1-4; D is unclear. Deletions cut 1 base from V and 4 bases from J, with 10 bases between. Germline loops: CDR1 SGHDN, CDR2 FVKESK. This CDR3 spans 15 amino acids. The CDR3 here is CASSQVRGFNEKLFF. For the CDR3, the DNA is TGTGCCAGCAGCCAAGTCCGGGGTTTTAATGAAAAACTGTTTTTT.

This clone was recorded only once. The rearrangement links TRBV27 to TRBJ1-2; 9 positions match TRBD1. The CDR3 sequence is 16 residues long. Trimming removed 6 bases from V and 5 bases from J; junction bases left unmatched: 13. CDR1 and CDR2 from the germline V gene are MNHEY and SMNVEV (reference sequence). The CDR3 coding sequence is TGTGCCAGCAGACCCGGGACAGGGATTTCTGGGTATGGCTACACCTTC. It yields the protein CASRPGTGISGYGYTF.

In the case of this clone: The junction does not match germline at one end; this may be a read error. Other nucleotide sequences from this sample produce the same CDR3. The chain couples TRBV13 to TRBJ1-2; 9 bases line up with TRBD1. This CDR3 region has 15 residues. CDR1 and CDR2 from the germline V gene are PRHDT and FYEKMQ (reference sequence). CDR3 sequence (DNA): TGTGCCAGCAGCCTCAGACAGGGGGGGAACTATGGTTACACCTTC. It translates to CASSLRQGGNYGYTF.

This chain joins TRBV6-5 and TRBJ2-5; D is ambiguous. The CDR3 covers 14 residues. CDR1 and CDR2 from the germline V gene are MNHEY and SVGAGI. V lost 2 bases and J 5 bases, leaving 12 bases between the germline ends. CDR3 loop: CASSYNANLETQYF. The CDR3 DNA sequence: TGTGCCAGCAGTTACAACGCTAATCTGGAGACCCAGTACTTC.